The present TCR beta chain was sequenced within a study of cytomegalovirus exposure and HLA in healthy donors. The study's findings and limits: The likely origin of a cluster of highly shared sequence variants was a sequencing artifact.

Researchers ran the PCR with 60 Vbeta and 13 Jbeta primers. Repertoires were generated with immunoSEQ multiplex PCR, while TCRdb's copy carries only in-frame clones and drops some. This repertoire shows roughly 89,000 clones, roughly 80% found once; its top ten account for 1.5% to 2%. As concerns this clone: Its antigen is not known.

Donors counted as nominally healthy when sampled, yet unrecorded immune exposures were likely. The specimen was PBMCs. This sequence was found in a woman aged 30 to 39 in good health and CMV-seronegative.

The CDR3 region is CASSVGPRGQVETQYF. The CDR3 DNA sequence: TGTGCCAGCAGCGTAGGTCCCAGGGGGCAGGTGGAGACCCAGTACTTC. This chain connects TRBV9 to TRBJ2-5, with 8 bases identical to TRBD1. This CDR3 spans 16 amino acids. With V trimmed by 0 bases and J by 5 bases, 9 bases remained unmatched. The germline gives CDR1 SGDLS, CDR2 YYNGEE.